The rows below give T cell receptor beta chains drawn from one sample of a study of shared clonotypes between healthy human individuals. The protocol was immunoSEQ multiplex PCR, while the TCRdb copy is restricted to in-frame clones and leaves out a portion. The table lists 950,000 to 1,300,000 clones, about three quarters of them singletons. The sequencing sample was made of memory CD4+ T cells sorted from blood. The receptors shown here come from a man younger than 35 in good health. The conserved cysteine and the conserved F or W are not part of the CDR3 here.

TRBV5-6,ASSLLWDDEQY
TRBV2,ASRPGPNTGELF
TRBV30,AWSRSTDTQY
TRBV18,ASSPMSGGSTNEKLF
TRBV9,ASSADTGTYEKLF
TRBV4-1,ASSQGGVGYSEKLF
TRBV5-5,ASSAFTSSIDYEQY
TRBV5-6,ASNGRQYNEQF
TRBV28,ASNLGGSGTEQF
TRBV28,ASSLSLGAGSTDTQY
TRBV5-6,ASSISTGWEDTQY
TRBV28,ASSWGGDTEAF
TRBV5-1,ASSEQGGGTDTQY
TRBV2,ASKAGSGTDNEQF
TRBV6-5,ASRVTEYSNQPQH
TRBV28,ASVPSGGSYEQY
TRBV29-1,SVMDRRASYNEQF
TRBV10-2,ASSESTSGRRNQPQH
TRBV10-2,ASSGGQGELF
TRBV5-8,ASSLERGGPSQNIQY
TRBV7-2,ASSPRGGAGQPQH
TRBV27,ASSSIGQELLH
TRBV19,ASSADRAPSGANVLT
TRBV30,AWSGLAGGRSYNEQF
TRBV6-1,ASSGEFSNQPQH
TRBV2,ASSEVQGASGELF
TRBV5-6,ASSSGQGATFNSPLH
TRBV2,ASRGEGTPNTEAF
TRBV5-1,ASSYGDRGLTGELF
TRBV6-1,ASSEGTTGADGYT
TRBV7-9,ASRDSYTDTQY
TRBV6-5,ASGGSGGGDTQY
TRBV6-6,ASSYLGYNEQF
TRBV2,ASTTRPYQETQY
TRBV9,ASSLRDANTGELF
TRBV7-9,ASSLEGWYEKLF
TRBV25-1,ASSEPGSGNTIY